This T cell receptor (beta chain) was captured by sequencing in a study of T cell changes during pregnancy in multiple sclerosis. Data came from immunoSEQ multiplex PCR; TCRdb stores just in-frame clones and leaves some out. Among fewer than 75,000 clones, 90% to 95% were seen once, and the ten largest hold approximately 5.3%. CDR3 length equals 16 residues. Germline-derived CDR1 and CDR2 are SGHDT and YYEEEE. Trimming cost V 2 bases and J 4 bases; bases outside gene matches: 11. The source of this sequence is a female donor with multiple sclerosis, enrolled in a pregnancy study. The specimen comprised CD8+ T cells from peripheral blood mononuclear cells, sampled before pregnancy. The chain combines TRBV5-6 with TRBJ2-7; the match to TRBD2 covers 8 bases. The CDR3 spells CASSLPLGGASYEQYF. The CDR3 DNA reads as TGTGCCAGCAGCTTACCCCTCGGGGGGGCTTCTTACGAGCAGTACTTC.